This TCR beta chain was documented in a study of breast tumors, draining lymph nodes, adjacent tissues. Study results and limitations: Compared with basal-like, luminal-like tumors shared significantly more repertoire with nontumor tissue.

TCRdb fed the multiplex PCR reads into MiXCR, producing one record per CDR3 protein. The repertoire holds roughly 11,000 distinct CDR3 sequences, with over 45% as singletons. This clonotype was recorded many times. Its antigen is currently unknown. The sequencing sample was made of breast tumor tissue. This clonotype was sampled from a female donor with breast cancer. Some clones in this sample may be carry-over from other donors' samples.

CDR3 coding DNA: TGTGCCAGCAGTTTGACCGGGGTTGGAGAGACCCAGTACTTC. Translation: CASSLTGVGETQYF. The V gene is TRBV28, the J gene TRBJ2-5; a possible D gene is TRBD2 (5 bases). Germline CDR1 MDHEN, CDR2 SYDVKM. Trimming took 3 bases from V and 4 from J, leaving 12 bases between them. CDR3 length equals 14 residues.